Below are 16 T cell receptor beta chains sequenced from a single sample in a study of CD8 T cells in ankylosing spondylitis. TCRdb re-called the 5' RACE reads with MiXCR, one entry per CDR3 protein. The sample consists of 220,000 or so distinct CDR3 sequences, roughly a tenth of them appearing once. Sequencing was carried out using blood, either unsorted or a sorted T cell fraction (not recorded which). These receptors came from a male donor with ankylosing spondylitis or in good health (not recorded which).

In its sample, this clonotype was seen a few times. This chain's CDR3 is CASSQSGAGANVLTF. DNA of the CDR3: TGTGCCAGCAGCCAAAGCGGGGCTGGGGCCAACGTCCTGACTTTC. The V and J genes are TRBV3-1 and TRBJ2-6; TRBD2 aligns across 7 bases. Germline CDR1 is LGHDT and CDR2 is YNNKEL (reference sequence). V lost 2 bases, J lost 2 bases, and 0 bases stayed unmatched. The CDR3 extends over 15 amino acids.

This chain uses TRBV20-1 with TRBJ2-1; perhaps TRBD2 as D (6 bases). Germline-derived CDR1 and CDR2 are DFQATT and SNEGSKA (reference sequence). The V and J ends lost 0 bases and 7 bases respectively, with 13 bases between them. This CDR3 spans 14 amino acids. The CDR3 spells CSAREATSWNEQFF. In nucleotides, the CDR3 is TGCAGTGCTAGAGAGGCGACTAGTTGGAATGAGCAGTTCTTC.

The V call is TRBV11-3, the J call TRBJ2-2, with a weak D call TRBD2 (5 bases). Per the germline V gene, CDR1 is SGHNT and CDR2 is YENEEA. The CDR3 contains 15 residues. With 1 base removed from V and 4 bases from J, the gap between germline ends came to 10 bases. CDR3 loop: CASSLVGSGTGELFF. The CDR3 region has the DNA TGTGCCAGCAGCTTAGTGGGAAGCGGCACCGGGGAGCTGTTTTTT.

In this sample, this clonotype turned up many times. V is TRBV6-2 or TRBV6-3 and J is TRBJ2-2; no reliable D call. This CDR3 has 13 residues. Trimming cost V 6 bases and J 8 bases, with 13 bases left between them. Germline values: CDR1 MNHEY, CDR2 SVGEGT. This CDR3 is CASRPSLRGELFF. Written as DNA, the CDR3 is TGTGCCAGCAGGCCATCGTTGAGGGGGGAGCTGTTTTTT.

This clonotype showed up many times. The chain links TRBV7-2 to TRBJ1-5, with D hard to call. V lost 5 bases, J lost 4 bases, and 21 bases lay in between. Germline loops: CDR1 SGHTA, CDR2 FQGNSA. CDR3 length: 17 residues. CDR3 DNA sequence: TGTGCCAGCAGCCCGCCCGACTCAATGGCCCTAAATCAGCCCCAGCATTTT. Amino acids: CASSPPDSMALNQPQHF.

V and J are TRBV24-1 and TRBJ1-2; 9 bases match TRBD1. The CDR3 loop spans 15 amino acids. Germline V gene sequence: CDR1 KGHDR, CDR2 SFDVKD. The V segment lost 2 bases and the J segment 2 bases; nucleotides outside the gene matches: 2. The CDR3 is CATSDSGTGNYGYTF. The CDR3 DNA follows: TGTGCCACCAGTGATTCCGGGACAGGGAACTATGGCTACACCTTC.

This clonotype was counted at least ten times. This rearrangement joins TRBV5-1 to TRBJ1-2, with TRBD1 as a possible D gene (5 bases). Looked up from germline, CDR1 is SGHRS and CDR2 is YFSETQ. Trimming stripped 0 bases from V and 4 bases from J, with 10 bases between. The CDR3 totals 14 residues. CDR3 in DNA: TGCGCCAGCAGCTTGGGACAGACATCCTATGGCTACACCTTC. It yields the protein CASSLGQTSYGYTF.

This clonotype was detected a few times. The CDR3 coding sequence is TGTGCCAGCAGTTACTCTAGCGGGGGGAGCACAGATACGCAGTATTTT. Its translation is CASSYSSGGSTDTQYF. The V gene is TRBV6-2 or TRBV6-3, the J gene TRBJ2-3; 10 positions agree with TRBD2. The J segment lost 0 bases and the V segment lost 0 bases, leaving 0 bases of the junction unmatched. Germline values: CDR1 MNHEY, CDR2 SVGEGT. This CDR3 is 16 amino acids long.

This clonotype has a count of ten or more. The V gene is TRBV7-2, the J gene TRBJ2-5, with D tentatively TRBD1 (5 bases). CDR1 is SGHTA, CDR2 FQGNSA, per germline. The CDR3 has 13 amino acids. The ends were cut back, 5 bases at V and 2 bases at J, with 9 bases in the middle. CDR3: CASSARGQETQYF. CDR3 bases: TGTGCCAGCAGCGCTAGGGGTCAAGAGACCCAGTACTTC.

This clonotype was seen only a few times. CDR3 sequence reads: CAINGASTDTQYF. CDR3 coding DNA: TGTGCCATCAACGGGGCTAGCACAGATACGCAGTATTTT. This chain links TRBV10-3 with TRBJ2-3; perhaps D is TRBD1 or TRBD2 (5 bases each). Trimming pared 7 bases from V and 0 bases from J, leaving 8 bases between. The CDR3 totals 13 residues. Germline V gene data show CDR1 as ENHRY and CDR2 as SYGVKD.

On this clonotype itself: A read error may be the cause here, since a much bigger clone is one base away. The J gene is TRBJ2-1, the V gene TRBV29-1; 8 positions agree with TRBD2. The CDR3 runs to 12 residues. Germline V gene sequence: CDR1 SQVTM, CDR2 ANQGSEA. The CDR3 nucleotides read TGCGGCGTTGGGGGGACTAGCAATGAGCAGTTCTTC. Translating it yields CGVGGTSNEQFF.

This clonotype was recorded many times. The rearrangement links TRBV9 to TRBJ1-6; the D is unclear. The V end lost 4 bases, the J end lost 3 bases, and 8 bases lay between the germline ends. Per the germline V gene, CDR1 is SGDLS and CDR2 is YYNGEE. The CDR3 extends over 14 amino acids. Written as DNA, the CDR3 is TGTGCCAGCAGCCCCGGGAGCTATAATTCACCCCTCCACTTT. This encodes CASSPGSYNSPLHF.

This clonotype has a count of ten or more. This chain connects TRBV20-1 to TRBJ1-5; the D is unclear. The CDR3 has 13 residues. The germline CDR1 and CDR2 sequences are DFQATT and SNEGSKA (reference sequence). Trimming left V 2 bases short and J 6 bases short, with 11 bases between. DNA for the CDR3: TGCAGTGCTAGAATGGGGTCCGGTCAGCCCCAGCATTTT. Translated, it gives CSARMGSGQPQHF.

This clonotype showed up many times. The rearrangement joins TRBV20-1 to TRBJ2-3; TRBD2 matches 9 bases. Trimming removed 6 bases from V and 2 bases from J; junction bases left unmatched: 9. CDR1 DFQATT and CDR2 SNEGSKA come from the germline V gene (reference sequence). This CDR3 has 15 amino acids. This chain's CDR3 is CSALSLAGATDTQYF. The DNA for the CDR3 is TGCAGTGCCCTCTCCTTAGCGGGGGCCACAGATACGCAGTATTTT.

The table lists this clonotype with a few counts. The V call is TRBV6-5, the J call TRBJ2-2; D assignment may be TRBD1 or TRBD2 (6 bases each). The germline V and J ends were trimmed by 5 bases and 5 bases, with 12 bases remaining between them. This CDR3 comprises 14 residues. Looked up from germline, CDR1 is MNHEY and CDR2 is SVGAGI. The CDR3 DNA sequence: TGTGCCAGCAGTAACACAGGGACTACCGGGGAGCTGTTTTTT. Protein sequence: CASSNTGTTGELFF.

In its sample, this clonotype was seen many times. The chain couples TRBV5-6 to TRBJ2-1; 7 bases match TRBD2. CDR3 length: 12 residues. The ends lost 7 bases at V and 6 bases at J; junction bases unmatched: 4. Germline V CDR1 and CDR2: SGHDT, YYEEEE. The CDR3 DNA sequence: TGTGCCAGCCATGCGGGGGTCAATGAGCAGTTCTTC. Its translation: CASHAGVNEQFF.